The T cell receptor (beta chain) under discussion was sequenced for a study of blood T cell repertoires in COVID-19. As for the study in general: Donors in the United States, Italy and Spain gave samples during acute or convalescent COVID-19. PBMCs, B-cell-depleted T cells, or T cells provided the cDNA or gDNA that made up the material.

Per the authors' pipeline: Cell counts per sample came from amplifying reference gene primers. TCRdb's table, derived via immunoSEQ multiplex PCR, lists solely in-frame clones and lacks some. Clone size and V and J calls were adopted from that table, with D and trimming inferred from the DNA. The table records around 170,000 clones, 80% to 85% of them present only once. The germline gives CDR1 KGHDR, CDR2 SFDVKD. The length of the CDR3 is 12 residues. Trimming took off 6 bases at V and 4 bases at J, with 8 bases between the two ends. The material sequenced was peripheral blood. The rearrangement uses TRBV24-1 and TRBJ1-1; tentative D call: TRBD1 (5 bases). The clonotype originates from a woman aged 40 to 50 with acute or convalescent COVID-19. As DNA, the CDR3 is TGTGCCACCAGTCAGGGTGGCACTGAAGCTTTCTTT. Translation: CATSQGGTEAFF.